Below are 3 T cell receptor beta chains sequenced from a single sample in a study of lymphopenia after photon versus proton radiotherapy. The data were produced by immunoSEQ multiplex PCR, yet TCRdb's version contains in-frame clones alone and is incomplete. Of 13,000 or so clones in the sample, about 89% were seen once. The sequencing used peripheral blood, collected from a patient treated with proton-based radiotherapy. Every receptor here comes from a man between 60 and 75 years old with pancreatic cancer.

The V gene is TRBV10-3, the J gene TRBJ2-1, with TRBD2 matching over 15 bases. Germline assignment: CDR1 ENHRY and CDR2 SYGVKD. V shed 6 bases and J 11 bases; nucleotides not matched to a gene: 5. The CDR3 length is 14 residues. The CDR3 is CAISPGTSGGKQFF. The DNA for the CDR3 is TGTGCCATCAGCCCCGGGACTAGCGGGGGGAAGCAGTTCTTC.

The rearrangement uses TRBV11-2 and TRBJ2-2; D unclear. This CDR3 contains 14 residues. Looked up from germline, CDR1 is SGHAT and CDR2 is FQNNGV. V was trimmed by 1 base and J by 0 bases, leaving 3 bases between them. CDR3 sequence reads: CASSLAANTGELFF. The DNA of the CDR3 is TGTGCCAGCAGCTTAGCGGCGAACACCGGGGAGCTGTTTTTT.

J is TRBJ2-1 and V is TRBV19; 14 bases align to TRBD2. The V gene's germline CDR1 is LNHDA and CDR2 SQIVND (reference sequence). The CDR3 consists of 18 residues. V shed 9 bases, J shed 6 bases, and the junction held 16 bases outside the gene matches. The CDR3 nucleotides are TGTGCCAGCCGAGGACTAGCGGGGGGACTCGGCCGCTCCAATGAGCAGTTCTTC. This codes for CASRGLAGGLGRSNEQFF.